Sequencing of this T cell receptor (beta chain) was carried out in a study of blood T cell repertoires in COVID-19. Study-level information: COVID-19 samples collected from the United States, Italy and Spain covered acute and convalescent phases.

Method: immunoSEQ multiplex PCR; TCRdb's copy keeps in-frame clones and lacks some. The data contain some 240,000 clones, 89% of them seen just once; the ten biggest clones take up about 6.3%. The CDR3 consists of 15 residues. Losses at the gene ends were 0 bases for V and 3 bases for J; bases not matched to a gene: 3. The germline V gene has CDR1 SGHRS and CDR2 YFSETQ. V and J are TRBV5-1 and TRBJ2-7; 10 bases fit TRBD1. The source is a man aged 60 to 75 who had recovered from COVID-19. Sequencing input: peripheral blood. The CDR3 bases are TGCGCCAGCAGCTTGGGGGGACAGGGGCACTACGAGCAGTACTTC. Its protein is CASSLGGQGHYEQYF. Together with reference TRBV5-1 and TRBJ2-7, the CDR3 gives the full variable domain: KAGVTQTPRYLIKTRGQQVTLSCSPISGHRSVSWYQQTPGQGLQFLFEYFSETQRNKGNFPGRFSGRQFSNSRSEMNVSTLELGDSALYLCASSLGGQGHYEQYFGPGTRLTVT.